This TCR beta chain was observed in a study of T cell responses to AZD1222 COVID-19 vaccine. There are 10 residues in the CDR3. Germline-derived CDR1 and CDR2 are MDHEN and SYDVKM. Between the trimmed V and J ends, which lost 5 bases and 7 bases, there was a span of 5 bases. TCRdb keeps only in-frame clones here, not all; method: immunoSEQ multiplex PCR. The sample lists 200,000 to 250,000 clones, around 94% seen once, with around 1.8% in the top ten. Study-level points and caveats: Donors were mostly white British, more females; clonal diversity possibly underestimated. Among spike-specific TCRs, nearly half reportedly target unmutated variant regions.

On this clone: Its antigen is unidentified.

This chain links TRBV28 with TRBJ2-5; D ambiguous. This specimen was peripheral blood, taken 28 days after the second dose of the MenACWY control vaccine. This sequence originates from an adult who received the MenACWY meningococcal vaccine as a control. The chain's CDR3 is CASSQRTQYF. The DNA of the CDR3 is TGTGCCAGCAGTCAAAGGACCCAGTACTTC.